The 26 T cell receptor beta chains below all came from one sample that was sequenced in a study of TIL therapy for anti-PD-1-resistant metastatic lung cancer. The libraries were made with immunoSEQ v3. Profiled with immunoSEQ multiplex PCR; TCRdb holds only in-frame clones, not every one. The sample has around 20,000 clones; about 80% are singletons. Time point indicated: pre-treatment sample, taken before nivolumab and TIL therapy. The sequenced sample was blood, obtained at baseline. The receptor set was obtained from a person between 30 and 79 years old with non-small cell lung cancer.

The chain recombines TRBV27 with TRBJ1-2, with 7 bases matching TRBD1. CDR3 length: 13 residues. V gave up 6 bases and J gave up 1 base; unmatched junction bases: 2. Germline CDR1 reads MNHEY; CDR2 reads SMNVEV (reference sequence). Written as DNA, the CDR3 is TGTGCCAGCAGCAACAGGGGTAACTATGGCTACACCTTC. Its translation: CASSNRGNYGYTF.

The V and J genes are TRBV7-8 and TRBJ2-1; D is uncertain. The germline CDR1 and CDR2 sequences are SGHVS and FQNEAQ. The CDR3 has 12 amino acids. V was clipped by 5 bases and J by 10 bases, with 12 bases between them. This CDR3 is CASSTWGDEQFF. CDR3 nucleotides: TGTGCCAGCAGCACCTGGGGTGACGAGCAGTTCTTC.

The chain links TRBV30 to TRBJ1-5; D possibly corresponds to TRBD1 (5 bases). The germline V gene has CDR1 GTSNPN and CDR2 SVGIG (reference sequence). CDR3 length equals 13 residues. V gave up 5 bases and J gave up 5 bases, with 13 bases separating them. The CDR3 reads CAWAPGLDQPQHF. The CDR3 DNA reads TGTGCCTGGGCCCCAGGGTTGGATCAGCCCCAGCATTTT.

In its sample, this clone was seen a few times. This chain uses TRBV13 with TRBJ1-2; TRBD1 is a possible D gene (5 bases). V dropped 7 bases and J dropped 4 bases, with 13 bases sitting between them. The CDR3 spans 13 residues. The germline V gene encodes CDR1 PRHDT and CDR2 FYEKMQ (reference sequence). CDR3 DNA: TGTGCCAGCACCCAACGGGGGATCTATGGCTACACCTTC. Encoded protein: CASTQRGIYGYTF.

This clone has more than one count but fewer than ten. The chain has TRBV24-1 and TRBJ1-2; D not resolved. V was clipped by 3 bases and J by 3 bases, with 16 bases between them. Looked up from germline, CDR1 is KGHDR and CDR2 is SFDVKD. The CDR3 totals 16 residues. CDR3 protein: CATSDPRVEGHYGYTF. In DNA, the CDR3 is TGTGCCACCAGTGATCCGCGCGTGGAGGGCCACTATGGCTACACCTTC.

The chain combines TRBV29-1 with TRBJ2-3; 7 bases align to TRBD1. The junction had 10 bases not matched to a gene; V was cut back by 3 bases and J by 4 bases. CDR3 length: 15 amino acids. Germline CDR1 reads SQVTM; CDR2 reads ANQGSEA. CDR3 in amino acids: CSVDRQGERADTQYF. CDR3 DNA: TGCAGCGTTGACCGACAGGGAGAGAGGGCAGATACGCAGTATTTT.

The chain is built from TRBV10-2 and TRBJ2-3; perhaps TRBD2 as D (6 bases). The germline gives CDR1 WSHSY, CDR2 SAAADI. The length of the CDR3 is 13 residues. Trimming pared 6 bases from V and 3 bases from J, leaving 10 bases between. The CDR3 DNA reads as TGCGCCAGCAGGAAGGAGGGGACAGATACGCAGTATTTT. Protein product: CASRKEGTDTQYF.

This chain joins TRBV19 and TRBJ2-2; D perhaps matches TRBD2 (5 bases). Per the germline V gene, CDR1 is LNHDA and CDR2 is SQIVND (reference sequence). The CDR3 runs 15 residues. Trimming pared 6 bases from V and 3 bases from J, leaving 14 bases between. The CDR3 DNA sequence: TGTGCCAGTAGCCCCTGGGCTAGCTACACCGGGGAGCTGTTTTTT. It yields the protein CASSPWASYTGELFF.

This clone is classed as medium-sized. This chain joins TRBV6-6 and TRBJ1-2; weak D call: TRBD1 (6 bases). V lost 5 bases, J lost 8 bases, and 15 bases lay in between. The CDR3 consists of 13 residues. Germline-derived CDR1 and CDR2 are MNHNY and SVGAGI (reference sequence). The CDR3 sequence is CASSLTSGDGYTF. CDR3 nucleotides: TGTGCCAGCAGTCTGACGTCAGGGGACGGCTACACCTTC.

The genes are TRBV19 and TRBJ2-3, with 9 bases aligning to TRBD2. Losses at the gene ends were 6 bases for V and 4 bases for J; bases not matched to a gene: 8. The germline V gene encodes CDR1 LNHDA and CDR2 SQIVND (reference sequence). The CDR3 consists of 15 residues. Here the CDR3 DNA reads TGTGCCAGTAGGCGGGGGGGGGCATCGGCAGATACGCAGTATTTT. Protein: CASRRGGASADTQYF.

The V call is TRBV11-3, the J call TRBJ2-3, with TRBD2 identical over 11 bases. Germline CDR1 SGHNT, CDR2 YENEEA. This CDR3 has 16 residues. Trimming took 5 bases from V and 3 from J; bases not matched to a gene: 7. In DNA form, the CDR3 reads TGTGCCAGCAGCCCCGGGACTAGCGGTAGGACAGATACGCAGTATTTT. Protein sequence: CASSPGTSGRTDTQYF. The full variable domain, rest sourced from reference TRBV11-3 and TRBJ2-3, is EAGVVQSPRYKIIEKKQPVAFWCNPISGHNTLYWYLQNLGQGPELLIRYENEEAVDDSQLPKDRFSAERLKGVDSTLKIQPAELGDSAVYLCASSPGTSGRTDTQYFGPGTRLTVL.

This clone has just one count. The rearrangement joins TRBV7-8 to TRBJ2-4, with 7 bases matching TRBD2. The germline V gene has CDR1 SGHVS and CDR2 FQNEAQ. CDR3 length: 15 amino acids. V was clipped by 4 bases and J by 0 bases; unmatched bases: 3. For the CDR3, the DNA is TGTGCCAGCAGCTCGGGGGGACTAGCCAAAAACATTCAGTACTTC. Protein sequence: CASSSGGLAKNIQYF.

The genes are TRBV19 and TRBJ2-5; 9 bases agree with TRBD2. V dropped 5 bases and J dropped 0; count of bases not matched to a gene: 7. CDR1 and CDR2 from the germline V gene are LNHDA and SQIVND (reference sequence). This CDR3 comprises 16 residues. The CDR3 loop reads CASSGGRGGDQETQYF. CDR3 in DNA: TGTGCCAGTAGTGGAGGTCGCGGGGGGGACCAAGAGACCCAGTACTTC.

The chain is built from TRBV3-1 (or the pseudogene TRBV3-2) and TRBJ2-3; perhaps TRBD1 as D (6 bases). Germline CDR1 and CDR2: LGHDT and YNNKEL (reference sequence). The length of the CDR3 is 16 residues. Trimming removed 0 bases from V and 2 bases from J, with 12 bases in between. The CDR3: CASSQESNRDTDTQYF. CDR3 bases: TGTGCCAGCAGCCAAGAGTCGAACAGGGACACAGATACGCAGTATTTT.

The rearrangement links TRBV6-2 or TRBV6-3 to TRBJ2-1; the D is unclear. V lost 5 bases and J lost 7, with 12 bases in between. Germline loops: CDR1 MNHEY, CDR2 SVGEGT. This CDR3 region has 13 residues. The CDR3 region is CASSRPPSNEQFF. For the CDR3, the DNA is TGTGCCAGCAGTCGACCCCCATCAAATGAGCAGTTCTTC.

The CDR3 spells CASSPVGEHEQYF. The CDR3 DNA sequence: TGTGCCAGCTCACCAGTCGGGGAACACGAGCAGTACTTC. This sequence joins TRBV18 and TRBJ2-7; TRBD2 might be the D (5 bases). Per the germline V gene, CDR1 is KGHSH and CDR2 is LQKENI. The CDR3 has 13 amino acids. V gave up 2 bases and J gave up 5 bases, with 10 bases separating them.

V usage is TRBV5-6 and J usage is TRBJ2-1, with D hard to call. V gave up 3 bases and J gave up 0 bases, with 10 bases separating them. The CDR3 loop spans 15 amino acids. Germline-derived CDR1 and CDR2 are SGHDT and YYEEEE. This CDR3 is CASSWVLSSYNEQFF. For the CDR3, the DNA is TGTGCCAGCAGCTGGGTTCTGAGCTCCTACAATGAGCAGTTCTTC.

The chain has TRBV10-2 and TRBJ2-1, with 8 bases identical to TRBD1. Germline lookup yields CDR1 WSHSY and CDR2 SAAADI. The CDR3 has 15 residues. V dropped 6 bases and J dropped 2; count of bases not matched to a gene: 6. Here the CDR3 DNA reads TGCGCCAGCAGCCTGGGACAGGCGACCTACAATGAGCAGTTCTTC. Amino acid sequence: CASSLGQATYNEQFF.

This clone was seen just once. This CDR3 is also generated by other DNA sequences in the sample. The rearrangement links TRBV19 to TRBJ2-7, with TRBD2 as a possible D gene (6 bases). Germline values: CDR1 LNHDA, CDR2 SQIVND (reference sequence). The CDR3 loop spans 16 amino acids. Trimming removed 5 bases from V and 2 bases from J, with 19 bases in between. The CDR3 protein is CASSWAIAERPYEQYF. The CDR3 DNA sequence: TGTGCCAGTAGTTGGGCTATAGCGGAGAGACCCTACGAGCAGTACTTC.

The V call is TRBV5-1, the J call TRBJ2-2; TRBD2 agrees at 14 bases. Germline loops: CDR1 SGHRS, CDR2 YFSETQ. V shed 7 bases, J shed 5 bases, and the junction held 7 bases outside the gene matches. This CDR3 region has 16 residues. CDR3 DNA: TGCGCCAGCCAGGGACTAGCGGGAGATCGGACCGGGGAGCTGTTTTTT. Its protein is CASQGLAGDRTGELFF.

Note on this clone: Sequence at one end of the junction differs from germline and may be a read error. Different DNA sequences within this sample yield the same CDR3. The chain couples TRBV7-9 to TRBJ2-7; D may match TRBD1 or TRBD2 (5 bases each). The germline V gene encodes CDR1 SEHNR and CDR2 FQNEAQ (reference sequence). The CDR3 has 15 amino acids. In DNA form, the CDR3 reads TGTGCCAGCAGCGAACCTGGGACCGGATTCTACGAACAGTACTTC. Translated, it gives CASSEPGTGFYEQYF.

This chain links TRBV28 with TRBJ2-7; 7 nucleotides align to TRBD1. Trimming at V came to 6 bases and at J to 6 bases, leaving 14 bases not matched to a gene. Germline V gene lookup returns CDR1 MDHEN and CDR2 SYDVKM. CDR3 length equals 15 residues. CDR3 protein: CASRVRDSGRGEQYF. The DNA for the CDR3 is TGTGCCAGCAGAGTCCGGGACAGCGGACGGGGCGAGCAGTACTTC.

V is TRBV30 and J is TRBJ1-1; 7 bases line up with TRBD1. Germline loops: CDR1 GTSNPN, CDR2 SVGIG (reference sequence). CDR3 length: 13 residues. With 4 bases clipped from V and 4 bases from J, the junction kept 6 bases outside the gene matches. CDR3 coding DNA: TGTGCCTGGAATTCAGGGGGAGGCACTGAAGCTTTCTTT. Protein product: CAWNSGGGTEAFF.

This chain joins TRBV5-1 and TRBJ2-7; D ambiguous. CDR3 length equals 13 residues. The ends were cut back, 2 bases at V and 2 bases at J, with 8 bases in the middle. The germline V gene has CDR1 SGHRS and CDR2 YFSETQ. The CDR3 here is CASSFLGAYEQYF. In DNA form, the CDR3 reads TGCGCCAGCAGCTTCCTTGGCGCCTACGAGCAGTACTTC.

This chain connects TRBV4-1 to TRBJ2-7, with D possibly being TRBD2 (6 bases). V was pared by 1 base and J by 2 bases, with 12 bases between. From germline, CDR1 is MGHRA and CDR2 YSYEKL. This CDR3 spans 15 amino acids. The CDR3 bases are TGCGCCAGCAGCCAAGTAGGAGGGTTCCCCTACGAGCAGTACTTC. The encoded protein is CASSQVGGFPYEQYF.

This rearrangement joins TRBV7-9 to TRBJ2-5, with TRBD1 matching 7 bases. The germline V gene has CDR1 SEHNR and CDR2 FQNEAQ (reference sequence). Unmatched junction bases numbered 9, after V lost 3 bases and J lost 5 bases. CDR3 length: 15 amino acids. The CDR3 DNA reads as TGTGCCAGCAGCTTGCTCGGACAGGCGCGGGAGACCCAGTACTTC. Encoded protein: CASSLLGQARETQYF.